This T cell receptor (beta chain) originates from a study of OX40 agonist ivuxolimab in advanced cancers. About the study: Aged 23 to 79 with a mean of about 63 years, they were less than 90% male. The eligibility criteria allowed prior anti-PD-1, anti-PD-L1 or anti-CTLA-4 therapy, and under 50% had some. Findings and caveats of the study: Within 6 weeks, CD4+ and CD8+ blood T cells expanded clonally at 0.1 to 3.0 mg/kg.

About this clone: Its antigen is not identified.

Here immunoSEQ multiplex PCR was the method, and the copy in TCRdb shows in-frame clones only, minus some. The sample yields more than 50,000 clones, 80% to 90% seen once. The CDR3 covers 13 residues. Germline V gives CDR1 SGHTA, CDR2 FQGNSA. Trimming removed 3 bases at V and 7 bases at J, with 10 bases between. This receptor was taken from an adult with an advanced solid tumor such as melanoma, head and neck, liver or kidney cancer. The V and J genes are TRBV7-2 and TRBJ1-5, with D unresolved. The sequenced sample was CD4+ or CD8+ T cells sorted from blood, obtained in a trial of the OX40 agonist ivuxolimab. This chain's CDR3 is CASSLRSDQPQHF. CDR3 nucleotide sequence: TGTGCCAGCAGCTTGCGGAGCGACCAGCCCCAGCATTTT.